This T cell receptor (beta chain) was sequenced during a study of Ad26.COV2.S vaccination and SARS-CoV-2 variants. Study overall: Ad26.COV2.S, an intramuscular injection, was given once or twice 56 days apart.

Per the germline V gene, CDR1 is SGHRS and CDR2 is YFSETQ. Trimming took off 6 bases at V and 5 bases at J, with 18 bases between the two ends. CDR3 size: 15 residues. Clones were sequenced by immunoSEQ multiplex PCR, and TCRdb holds only the in-frame ones, with some missing. The sample records 300,000 to 350,000 clones, roughly nine tenths being singletons. Treatment noted: roughly 18 received Ad26.COV2.S at low or high dose, single or two shots; several received placebo; per-sample allocation not given. Sampling happened 63 days after the first vaccine or placebo injection. Expressing Wuhan-strain SARS-CoV-2 spike, an Ad26 vector served as the vaccine.

The rearrangement uses TRBV5-1 and TRBJ2-1, with a tentative D call TRBD2 (6 bases). Specimen: peripheral blood, collected in a trial of Ad26.COV2.S vaccine versus placebo. This sequence was found in a person between 18 and 65 years old who received the Ad26.COV2.S COVID-19 vaccine or a placebo. Here the CDR3 DNA reads TGCGCCAGCACGCGGGAAGGGGCTTGGAACAATGAGCAGTTCTTC. Amino acid sequence: CASTREGAWNNEQFF.